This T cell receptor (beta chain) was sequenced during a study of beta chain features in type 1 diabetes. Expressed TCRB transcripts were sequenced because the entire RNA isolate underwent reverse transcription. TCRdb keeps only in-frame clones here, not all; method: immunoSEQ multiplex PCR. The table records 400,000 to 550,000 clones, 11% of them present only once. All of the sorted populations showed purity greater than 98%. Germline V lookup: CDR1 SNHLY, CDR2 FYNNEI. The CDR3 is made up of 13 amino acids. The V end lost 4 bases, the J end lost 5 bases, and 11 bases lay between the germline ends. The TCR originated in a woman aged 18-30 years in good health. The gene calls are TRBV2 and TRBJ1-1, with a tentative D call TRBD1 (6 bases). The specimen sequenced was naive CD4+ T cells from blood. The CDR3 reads CASSARGGTEAFF. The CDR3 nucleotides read TGTGCCAGCAGTGCCAGGGGTGGGACTGAAGCTTTCTTT.